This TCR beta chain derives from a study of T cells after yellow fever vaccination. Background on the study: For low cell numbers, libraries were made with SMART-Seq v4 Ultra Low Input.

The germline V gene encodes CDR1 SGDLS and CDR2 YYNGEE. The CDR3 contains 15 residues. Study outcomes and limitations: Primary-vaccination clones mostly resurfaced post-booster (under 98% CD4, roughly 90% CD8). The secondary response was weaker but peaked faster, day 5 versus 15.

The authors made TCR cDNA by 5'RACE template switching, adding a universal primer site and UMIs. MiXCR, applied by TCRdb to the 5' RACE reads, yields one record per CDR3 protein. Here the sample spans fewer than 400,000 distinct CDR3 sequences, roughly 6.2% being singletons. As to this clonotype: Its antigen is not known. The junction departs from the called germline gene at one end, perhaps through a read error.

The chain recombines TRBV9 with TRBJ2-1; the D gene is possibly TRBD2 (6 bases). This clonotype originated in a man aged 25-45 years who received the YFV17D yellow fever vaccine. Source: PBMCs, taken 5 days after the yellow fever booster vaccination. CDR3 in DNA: TGTGCCAGCAGCGAACTAGCTTTGCCCTACAATGAGCAGATCTTC. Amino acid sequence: CASSELALPYNEQIF.